Presented here are 29 T cell receptor beta chains from one specimen sequenced in a study of blood T cells in healthy people across ages. A second PCR, run for about 7 to 12 cycles, used a sample-barcoded 5' primer plus a J-beta primer mix. MiXCR, applied by TCRdb to the 5' RACE reads, yields one record per CDR3 protein. The table lists some 760,000 distinct CDR3 sequences, 20% to 30% of them singletons. This same sample was also part of a study on T cells of mothers and their children.

The material sequenced was blood. The receptors were gathered from a boy between 5 and 17 years old in good health.

The chain couples TRBV7-2 to TRBJ1-5; D uncertain. Germline values: CDR1 SGHTA, CDR2 FQGNSA. V lost 1 base, J lost 3 bases, and 13 bases lay in between. The CDR3 covers 16 residues. CDR3 in amino acids: CASSLESVTVNQPQHF. CDR3 nucleotide sequence: TGTGCCAGCAGCTTAGAAAGCGTCACGGTCAATCAGCCCCAGCATTTT.

This clonotype was detected a few times. The rearrangement uses TRBV4-3 and TRBJ2-7; TRBD2 is a possible D gene (5 bases). V lost 1 base, J lost 3 bases, and 13 bases lay in between. Germline values: CDR1 LGHNA, CDR2 YSLEER. This CDR3 has 15 amino acids. The CDR3 nucleotides are TGCGCCAGCAGCCAAGCTCGGGGATTTGGCTACGAGCAGTACTTC. Translating it yields CASSQARGFGYEQYF.

The gene calls are TRBV5-1 and TRBJ2-3; TRBD2 is a possible D gene (6 bases). The germline V gene has CDR1 SGHRS and CDR2 YFSETQ. The CDR3 extends over 14 amino acids. The V end was cut by 3 bases, the J end by 5 bases, with 13 bases between. The CDR3 DNA reads as TGCGCCAGCAGCTGGGGACTGGGGGTAGATACGCAGTATTTT. Its protein product is CASSWGLGVDTQYF.

The chain joins TRBV7-2 to TRBJ1-2; D is unresolved. The CDR3 extends over 14 amino acids. V was pared by 4 bases and J by 0 bases, with 9 bases between. Germline loops: CDR1 SGHTA, CDR2 FQGNSA. CDR3 bases: TGTGCCAGCAGCTGGACCGACACTAACTATGGCTACACCTTC. Translating gives CASSWTDTNYGYTF.

This clonotype turned up a few times. The rearrangement uses TRBV7-3 and TRBJ2-7; 7 bases are shared with TRBD1. Germline V CDR1 and CDR2: SGHTA, FQGTGA. The CDR3 is made up of 13 amino acids. V was pared by 5 bases and J by 7 bases, with 8 bases of the junction left unmatched. CDR3 region: CASSRDRAREQYF. The CDR3 nucleotides are TGTGCCAGCAGCCGAGACAGGGCGCGGGAGCAGTACTTC.

This clonotype was detected a few times. The chain joins TRBV12-3 or TRBV12-4 to TRBJ1-1, with 7 positions matching TRBD1. This CDR3 is 14 amino acids long. J gave up 4 bases and V 6 bases, and 8 bases lay outside the gene matches. The CDR3 DNA follows: TGTGCCAGCAGCCCGACAGGGAGAGGCACTGAAGCTTTCTTT. It translates to CASSPTGRGTEAFF.

The CDR3 DNA sequence: TGTGCCAGCAGTCCGCCTAACTACAATGAGCAGTTCTTC. It codes for CASSPPNYNEQFF. The V gene is TRBV7-2, the J gene TRBJ2-1; no firm D call. This CDR3 has 13 residues. Trimming shortened V by 6 bases and J by 3 bases, and 9 bases separated the two germline ends. Germline V gene lookup returns CDR1 SGHTA and CDR2 FQGNSA.

The chain employs TRBV10-2 and TRBJ2-7, with a weak D call TRBD2 (6 bases). The CDR3 runs to 14 residues. Per germline, CDR1 WSHSY and CDR2 SAAADI. Trimming shortened V by 1 base and J by 4 bases, and 11 bases separated the two germline ends. The CDR3 nucleotides read TGCGCCAGCAGTGAGTGGGGGACTTTGTACGAGCAGTACTTC. Protein sequence: CASSEWGTLYEQYF.

The V gene is TRBV10-3, the J gene TRBJ2-7, with unresolved D. The germline V and J ends were trimmed by 7 bases and 3 bases, with 13 bases remaining between them. Germline V gene data show CDR1 as ENHRY and CDR2 as SYGVKD. CDR3 length: 13 residues. This chain's CDR3 is CAITPELVYEQYF. The CDR3 DNA reads TGTGCCATCACCCCAGAGCTGGTCTACGAGCAGTACTTC.

The rearrangement uses TRBV2 and TRBJ2-5, with 7 bases fitting TRBD2. The CDR3 is made up of 14 amino acids. Per the germline V gene, CDR1 is SNHLY and CDR2 is FYNNEI. Unmatched junction bases numbered 6, after V lost 4 bases and J lost 4 bases. The CDR3 spells CASSAGLGGETQYF. CDR3 nucleotide sequence: TGTGCCAGCAGTGCCGGACTAGGAGGAGAGACCCAGTACTTC.

The gene calls are TRBV2 and TRBJ2-5, with TRBD1 matching over 7 bases. The end of the DNA aligns better with TRBJ2-7, so the J call may be wrong. CDR1 and CDR2 from the germline V gene are SNHLY and FYNNEI. The CDR3 runs to 14 residues. The CDR3 nucleotides are TGTGCCAGCAGTCGGGACAGAGTCTCCTACGAGCAGTACTTC. Amino acid sequence: CASSRDRVSYEQYF.

The J gene is TRBJ2-1, the V gene TRBV9, with D maybe TRBD1 (6 bases). Near its end, the DNA agrees better with TRBJ2-7, so the J call may be wrong. The CDR3 is 15 amino acids. CDR1 is SGDLS and CDR2 is YYNGEE in the germline V gene. The CDR3 loop is CASSVASGATYEQYF. CDR3 DNA sequence: TGTGCCAGCAGCGTAGCTTCAGGGGCCACCTACGAGCAGTACTTC.

V gene TRBV18 combines with J gene TRBJ2-7; D is uncertain. CDR1 is KGHSH, CDR2 LQKENI, per germline. CDR3 length: 13 residues. Trimming took 0 bases from V and 9 from J, leaving 12 bases between them. CDR3 region: CASSPPVVGVQYF. In nucleotides, the CDR3 is TGTGCCAGCTCACCACCGGTCGTAGGAGTGCAGTACTTC.

This clonotype has ten or more counts. The V call is TRBV19, the J call TRBJ1-2, with a weak D call TRBD1 (5 bases). The CDR3 covers 12 residues. The V gene lost 6 bases and the J gene lost 8 bases, with 13 bases spanning the gap. Germline CDR1 and CDR2: LNHDA and SQIVND (reference sequence). CDR3 residues: CASSLQGSGYTF. The CDR3 DNA is TGTGCCAGTAGCCTCCAGGGTAGCGGCTACACCTTC.

The table lists this clonotype with a count of one. This chain uses TRBV7-2 with TRBJ1-4; 7 positions agree with TRBD1. V dropped 6 bases and J dropped 12; count of bases not matched to a gene: 13. CDR1 and CDR2 (germline): SGHTA, FQGNSA. The CDR3 is made up of 14 amino acids. The CDR3, as DNA: TGTGCCAGCAGACCGACAGGGCCCGGGGTTGAACTGTTTTTT. Its protein product is CASRPTGPGVELFF.

This clonotype was recorded a few times. The chain couples TRBV2 to TRBJ2-1; D gene uncertain. The CDR3 covers 16 residues. Trimming removed 7 bases at V and 2 bases at J, with 18 bases between. Looked up from germline, CDR1 is SNHLY and CDR2 is FYNNEI. For the CDR3, the DNA is TGTGCCAGCACCCAGTTGACGGGTAACCCCTACAATGAGCAGTTCTTC. Translating it yields CASTQLTGNPYNEQFF. The whole variable domain, remainder taken from reference TRBV2 and TRBJ2-1, is EPEVTQTPSHQVTQMGQEVILRCVPISNHLYFYWYRQILGQKVEFLVSFYNNEISEKSEIFDDQFSVERPDGSNFTLKIRSTKLEDSAMYFCASTQLTGNPYNEQFFGPGTRLTVL.

This clonotype was observed at least ten times. The chain uses TRBV5-1 and TRBJ1-5; perhaps TRBD1 as D (6 bases). This CDR3 is 15 amino acids long. The germline V and J ends were trimmed by 0 bases and 0 bases, with 7 bases remaining between them. From germline, CDR1 is SGHRS and CDR2 YFSETQ. Written as DNA, the CDR3 is TGCGCCAGCAGCTTGGAAGGGGGTAGCAATCAGCCCCAGCATTTT. Translating it yields CASSLEGGSNQPQHF.

This clonotype came up many times. The chain combines TRBV4-1 with TRBJ2-5; D may be TRBD1 or TRBD2 (6 bases each). The length of the CDR3 is 15 residues. Per germline, CDR1 MGHRA and CDR2 YSYEKL. Between the trimmed V and J ends, which lost 4 bases and 2 bases, there was a span of 14 bases. CDR3 protein: CASSLLGGIQETQYF. CDR3 sequence (DNA): TGCGCCAGCAGCCTACTAGGGGGGATACAAGAGACCCAGTACTTC.

V gene TRBV29-1 combines with J gene TRBJ2-6, with D unclear. V was trimmed by 2 bases and J by 2 bases, leaving 7 bases between them. Germline lookup yields CDR1 SQVTM and CDR2 ANQGSEA. The CDR3 totals 14 residues. The DNA for the CDR3 is TGCAGCGTTGAATCGGGTGCTGGGGCCAACGTCCTGACTTTC. Translating gives CSVESGAGANVLTF.

The CDR3 DNA sequence: TGTGCCAGCAGTTTGCAAACCGGGACAGGGGGCAAAGGCTACACCTTC. Translating it yields CASSLQTGTGGKGYTF. The chain couples TRBV28 to TRBJ1-2; 12 nucleotides line up with TRBD1. The length of the CDR3 is 16 residues. The J segment lost 8 bases and the V segment lost 3 bases, leaving 10 bases of the junction unmatched. Germline V gene lookup returns CDR1 MDHEN and CDR2 SYDVKM.

The table lists this clonotype with a few counts. One end of the junction varies from germline; a read error may be responsible. This chain uses TRBV6-2 or TRBV6-3 with TRBJ2-1; TRBD2 agrees at 10 bases. The germline gives CDR1 MNHEY, CDR2 SVGEGT. CDR3 size: 15 residues. CDR3 nucleotides: TGTGCCTGCAGTTACCAGCGGGAGGGCCCCAATGAGCAGTTCTTC. Amino acid sequence: CACSYQREGPNEQFF.

V usage is TRBV29-1 and J usage is TRBJ2-4, with D possibly matching TRBD2 (6 bases). The V end was cut by 4 bases, the J end by 8 bases, with 12 bases between. CDR1 and CDR2 (germline): SQVTM, ANQGSEA. This CDR3 contains 12 residues. The CDR3 region is CSVAASADIQYF. In DNA, the CDR3 is TGCAGCGTTGCTGCTAGCGCCGACATTCAGTACTTC.

This clonotype was counted at least ten times. This chain links TRBV7-2 with TRBJ1-2; D not certain. This CDR3 spans 14 amino acids. Germline V gives CDR1 SGHTA, CDR2 FQGNSA. Trimming removed 6 bases from V and 7 bases from J, with 18 bases in between. CDR3 nucleotide sequence: TGTGCCAGCAGTTCCCCCGGGCGGCCGGGTGGCTACACCTTC. Translating gives CASSSPGRPGGYTF.

V is TRBV12-3 or TRBV12-4 and J is TRBJ1-1; 11 bases are shared with TRBD1. The CDR3 totals 13 residues. J lost 6 bases, V lost 8 bases, and 5 bases had no gene match. As DNA, the CDR3 is TGTGCCAGCGCCCGGGGACAGGGGGCTGAAGCTTTCTTT. This translates into CASARGQGAEAFF.

This chain uses TRBV5-1 with TRBJ2-3; D uncertain. CDR3 length: 14 amino acids. V was cut by 5 bases and J by 3 bases, with 13 bases left in between. Germline CDR1 SGHRS, CDR2 YFSETQ. CDR3 nucleotide sequence: TGCGCCAGCAGAATGACAATTCAGACAGATACGCAGTATTTT. Translating it yields CASRMTIQTDTQYF.

This sequence joins TRBV13 and TRBJ1-3, with D possibly being TRBD1 (5 bases). With 4 bases removed from V and 3 bases from J, the gap between germline ends came to 13 bases. CDR1 and CDR2 from the germline V gene are PRHDT and FYEKMQ (reference sequence). The CDR3 runs 15 residues. This CDR3 is CASSWGGAVGNTIYF. CDR3 in DNA: TGTGCCAGCAGCTGGGGCGGGGCGGTTGGAAACACCATATATTTT. The whole variable domain, remainder taken from reference TRBV13 and TRBJ1-3, is AAGVIQSPRHLIKEKRETATLKCYPIPRHDTVYWYQQGPGQDPQFLISFYEKMQSDKGSIPDRFSAQQFSDYHSELNMSSLELGDSALYFCASSWGGAVGNTIYFGEGSWLTVV.

J is TRBJ1-2 and V is TRBV6-1, with 7 bases aligning to TRBD1. This CDR3 spans 13 amino acids. Germline V CDR1 and CDR2: MNHNS, SASEGT. With V trimmed by 6 bases and J by 6 bases, 7 bases remained unmatched. CDR3 sequence: CASSVTGVNGYTF. The CDR3 bases are TGTGCCAGCAGCGTTACAGGGGTGAATGGCTACACCTTC.

In its sample, this clonotype was seen a few times. The genes are TRBV28 and TRBJ2-2; 7 positions agree with TRBD1. Germline V CDR1 and CDR2: MDHEN, SYDVKM. This CDR3 has 14 amino acids. The J segment lost 6 bases and the V segment lost 7 bases, leaving 8 bases of the junction unmatched. The CDR3: CASNPTGVPGELFF. In DNA, the CDR3 is TGTGCCAGCAATCCCACAGGGGTGCCCGGGGAGCTGTTTTTT.

The chain recombines TRBV7-3 with TRBJ2-1, with 10 bases aligning to TRBD2. The J call may not be correct, given that the DNA end is closer to TRBJ2-7. Germline V lookup: CDR1 SGHTA, CDR2 FQGTGA. The CDR3 extends over 14 amino acids. The CDR3 here is CASSLTTSGREQYF. CDR3 coding DNA: TGTGCCAGCAGCTTAACGACTAGCGGGCGGGAGCAGTACTTC.